These 5 T cell receptor beta chains originate from one sample sequenced in a study of T-cell reconstitution after alpha-beta-depleted transplantation in children. The TCRbeta library incorporated unique molecular identifiers. From the PCR reads, TCRdb called clonotypes with MiXCR, one entry per CDR3 protein. The table lists 98,000 or so distinct CDR3 sequences, about 25% of them singletons, with about 20% in the top ten. The sequences come from PBMCs, collected before TCRalphabeta/CD19-depleted stem cell transplant. These TCRs come from a boy aged 2 to 10 with acute lymphoblastic leukemia, due to receive a stem cell transplant.

Ten or more counts support this clonotype. The rearrangement links TRBV10-3 to TRBJ2-2; D is unclear. Trimming cost V 0 bases and J 6 bases, with 2 bases left between them. In germline, CDR1 is ENHRY, CDR2 SYGVKD. The CDR3 covers 12 residues. As DNA, the CDR3 is TGTGCCATCAGTGAGTCGCCCGGGGAGCTGTTTTTT. Its protein product is CAISESPGELFF.

The J gene is TRBJ2-7, the V gene TRBV7-6; D is possibly TRBD2 (5 bases). Trimming pared 5 bases from V and 5 bases from J, leaving 22 bases between. Per germline, CDR1 SGHVS and CDR2 FNYEAQ. The CDR3 length is 16 residues. CDR3 DNA: TGTGCCAGCAGCCCAGTAACTAGACCTGGGCCCCACGAGCAGTACTTC. This sequence encodes CASSPVTRPGPHEQYF.

There are a few counts of this clonotype. The chain has TRBV5-1 and TRBJ2-7; D is tentatively TRBD1 or TRBD2 (5 bases each). This CDR3 region has 13 residues. Germline V gene sequence: CDR1 SGHRS, CDR2 YFSETQ. V lost 7 bases, J lost 4 bases, and 15 bases lay in between. The CDR3 DNA reads TGCGCCAGCGGGGACGGCTTGTCGTACGAGCAGTACTTC. Translation gives CASGDGLSYEQYF.

The rearrangement links TRBV7-9 to TRBJ2-2, with D perhaps TRBD2 (5 bases). Germline V gene sequence: CDR1 SEHNR, CDR2 FQNEAQ (reference sequence). This CDR3 spans 12 amino acids. Trimming cost V 7 bases and J 3 bases, with 6 bases left between them. The CDR3: CASTGDTGELFF. The CDR3 coding sequence is TGTGCCAGCACCGGGGACACCGGGGAGCTGTTTTTT.

A note on this clonotype: The junction does not match germline at one end; this may be a read error. The CDR3 here is CASCLKGGIPTNTEAFF. The CDR3 DNA is TGTGCCAGCTGCTTAAAAGGGGGGATACCAACAAACACTGAAGCTTTCTTT. J is TRBJ1-1 and V is TRBV7-3, with D perhaps matching TRBD1 (6 bases). There are 17 residues in the CDR3. Per the germline V gene, CDR1 is SGHTA and CDR2 is FQGTGA.